The 20 T cell receptor beta chains below all came from one sample that was sequenced in a study of blood T cells in healthy people across ages. A J-beta primer mix and a sample-barcoded 5' primer were used in a second PCR of roughly 6 to 11 cycles. MiXCR, run by TCRdb on the 5' RACE reads, gives a single entry per CDR3 protein. The data show 730,000 or so distinct CDR3 sequences, approximately 40% seen once. Sample: blood. The receptors originated from a man of 80 years or more in good health.

The chain combines TRBV7-9 with TRBJ2-7, with 7 bases identical to TRBD1. The length of the CDR3 is 15 residues. V trimming: 6 bases; J trimming: 2 bases; junction bases outside the gene matches: 10. Germline lookup yields CDR1 SEHNR and CDR2 FQNEAQ (reference sequence). This chain's CDR3 is CASSSPQTGTYEQYF. The CDR3 DNA is TGTGCCAGCAGTTCTCCCCAGACAGGGACCTACGAGCAGTACTTC.

This clonotype was seen more than once but under ten times. The rearrangement links TRBV7-3 to TRBJ2-5; D gene ambiguous. This CDR3 has 15 residues. In germline, CDR1 is SGHTA, CDR2 FQGTGA. V shed 1 base and J shed 0 bases, with 9 bases lying between them. CDR3 in DNA: TGTGCCAGCAGCTTAAAACCGGCAGACCAAGAGACCCAGTACTTC. Its translation: CASSLKPADQETQYF.

V is TRBV9 and J is TRBJ2-5, with TRBD2 matching 11 bases. This CDR3 contains 15 residues. V shed 0 bases and J 5 bases; nucleotides not matched to a gene: 3. From germline, CDR1 is SGDLS and CDR2 YYNGEE. CDR3 loop: CASSVAASGGETQYF. DNA for the CDR3: TGTGCCAGCAGCGTAGCGGCTAGCGGGGGGGAGACCCAGTACTTC.

This clonotype was counted a single time. This chain uses TRBV3-1 with TRBJ1-5; TRBD1 is a possible D gene (6 bases). The germline CDR1 and CDR2 sequences are LGHDT and YNNKEL (reference sequence). Between the trimmed V and J ends, which lost 2 bases and 6 bases, there was a span of 14 bases. The CDR3 totals 15 residues. The CDR3 DNA follows: TGTGCCAGCAGCCAACGGGGGGCTGTCGGTCAGCCCCAGCATTTT. Translating gives CASSQRGAVGQPQHF.

This clonotype was detected ten times or more. The rearrangement links TRBV7-2 to TRBJ2-4; 10 positions match TRBD2. With V trimmed by 4 bases and J by 5 bases, 8 bases remained unmatched. This CDR3 region has 16 residues. Germline CDR1 SGHTA, CDR2 FQGNSA. The CDR3 DNA follows: TGTGCCAGCAGCTCAAGGACTAGCGGACGGGAAAACATTCAGTACTTC. It specifies CASSSRTSGRENIQYF.

This clonotype was found many times. The V gene is TRBV3-1, the J gene TRBJ2-7; the D is unclear. Trimming cost V 4 bases and J 2 bases, with 6 bases left between them. Germline V lookup: CDR1 LGHDT, CDR2 YNNKEL (reference sequence). The CDR3 is 12 residues long. The CDR3 DNA is TGTGCCAGCAGCCGGTTAACCTACGAGCAGTACTTC. It yields the protein CASSRLTYEQYF.

The V call is TRBV7-2, the J call TRBJ1-2; 7 bases are shared with TRBD1. Germline V gene lookup returns CDR1 SGHTA and CDR2 FQGNSA. The ends lost 2 bases at V and 1 base at J; junction bases unmatched: 10. The CDR3 consists of 17 residues. CDR3 in amino acids: CASSLSLNRGNNYGYTF. The CDR3 DNA is TGTGCCAGCAGCTTAAGCCTCAACAGGGGAAATAACTATGGCTACACCTTC.

V and J are TRBV20-1 and TRBJ2-6, with no clear D. The germline V gene has CDR1 DFQATT and CDR2 SNEGSKA (reference sequence). CDR3 length equals 11 residues. CDR3 DNA sequence: TGCCTCGGGTCTGGGGCCAACGTCCTGACTTTC. Translation gives CLGSGANVLTF.

This clonotype was recorded at least ten times. The chain has TRBV6-2 or TRBV6-3 and TRBJ1-4; no reliable D call. The V and J ends lost 0 bases and 7 bases respectively, with 3 bases between them. There are 12 residues in the CDR3. Per germline, CDR1 MNHEY and CDR2 SVGEGT. The CDR3 protein is CASSYSAEKLFF. CDR3 DNA sequence: TGTGCCAGCAGTTACTCGGCTGAAAAACTGTTTTTT.

The V call is TRBV7-3, the J call TRBJ2-2, with no clear D. The CDR3 covers 17 residues. The V end was cut by 2 bases, the J end by 3 bases, with 16 bases between. Germline-derived CDR1 and CDR2 are SGHTA and FQGTGA. The CDR3 region is CASSLLGGGADTGELFF. Here the CDR3 DNA reads TGTGCCAGCAGCTTATTAGGTGGCGGCGCGGACACCGGGGAGCTGTTTTTT.

The table lists this clonotype with many counts. The junction and the germline gene differ at one end; a read error may be behind it. The chain recombines TRBV7-2 with TRBJ2-5; D is undetermined. CDR1 is SGHTA and CDR2 is FQGNSA in the germline V gene. The CDR3 is 12 amino acids. CDR3 in DNA: TGCGCCAGCAGCTTGGTTACAGAGACCCAGTACTTC. The encoded protein is CASSLVTETQYF.

This chain uses TRBV20-1 with TRBJ2-7; 7 bases are a match to TRBD1. The DNA end lines up better with TRBJ2-5; the J call may be wrong. There are 15 residues in the CDR3. Germline V gives CDR1 DFQATT, CDR2 SNEGSKA (reference sequence). CDR3 region: CSARDSTGVGETQYF. CDR3 coding DNA: TGCAGTGCTAGAGATAGTACAGGGGTAGGGGAGACCCAGTACTTC.

This sequence joins TRBV7-9 and TRBJ2-1; D remains unclear. Germline V gene sequence: CDR1 SEHNR, CDR2 FQNEAQ (reference sequence). V lost 5 bases, J lost 4 bases, and 6 bases lay in between. This CDR3 contains 12 residues. In DNA, the CDR3 is TGTGCCAGCAGCCTCATTTACAATGAGCAGTTCTTC. Encoded protein: CASSLIYNEQFF.

The rearrangement uses TRBV7-8 and TRBJ2-1; 10 bases match TRBD2. Per germline, CDR1 SGHVS and CDR2 FQNEAQ. After removal of 0 bases from V and 6 bases from J, the junction contained 2 bases not matched to a gene. This CDR3 has 15 amino acids. The CDR3 region is CASSLALAGVNEQFF. The CDR3, as DNA: TGTGCCAGCAGCTTAGCGCTAGCGGGGGTCAATGAGCAGTTCTTC.

This clonotype was counted a few times. DNA of the CDR3: TGTGCCAGCAGCTTCACTAGGGGGAGAGAGACCCAGTACTTC. Its translation is CASSFTRGRETQYF. The chain recombines TRBV7-2 with TRBJ2-5; a weak D match, TRBD1 (6 bases). Looked up from germline, CDR1 is SGHTA and CDR2 is FQGNSA. The germline V and J ends were trimmed by 3 bases and 4 bases, with 12 bases remaining between them. This CDR3 comprises 14 residues.

The chain links TRBV7-2 to TRBJ1-2; tentatively, D is TRBD1 (5 bases). Per the germline V gene, CDR1 is SGHTA and CDR2 is FQGNSA. This CDR3 is 15 amino acids long. Trimming removed 2 bases at V and 2 bases at J, with 12 bases between. CDR3 DNA: TGTGCCAGCAGCTTATCTGGAGGGGTAAACTATGGCTACACCTTC. Protein product: CASSLSGGVNYGYTF.

The genes are TRBV20-1 and TRBJ1-2; 7 positions match TRBD1. V lost 1 base and J lost 4; bases outside the gene matches: 18. The length of the CDR3 is 18 residues. The germline V gene has CDR1 DFQATT and CDR2 SNEGSKA (reference sequence). CDR3 residues: CSARAPPRDRERFYGYTF. CDR3 DNA: TGCAGTGCTAGAGCCCCGCCGCGAGACAGGGAAAGGTTCTATGGCTACACCTTC.

This rearrangement joins TRBV5-1 to TRBJ2-7; D perhaps matches TRBD1 (6 bases). This CDR3 region has 15 residues. Trimming took 0 bases from V and 2 from J, leaving 12 bases between them. Germline CDR1 SGHRS, CDR2 YFSETQ. The chain's CDR3 is CASSLETGDTYEQYF. As DNA, the CDR3 is TGCGCCAGCAGCTTGGAGACAGGAGACACCTACGAGCAGTACTTC.

The gene calls are TRBV4-2 and TRBJ2-3; D perhaps matches TRBD2 (6 bases). Germline lookup yields CDR1 LGHNA and CDR2 YNFKEQ. V was shortened by 0 bases and J by 4 bases, with 8 bases between the two germline ends. The CDR3 sequence is 14 residues long. The CDR3 loop is CASSQDTSSDTQYF. In DNA, the CDR3 is TGTGCCAGCAGCCAAGATACTAGCTCAGATACGCAGTATTTT.

V usage is TRBV4-3 and J usage is TRBJ2-6; D unresolved. The CDR3 runs to 16 residues. Trimming left V 0 bases short and J 0 bases short, with 6 bases between. Germline V gene data show CDR1 as LGHNA and CDR2 as YSLEER. The CDR3 DNA sequence: TGCGCCAGCAGCCAAGATAGCAGCTCTGGGGCCAACGTCCTGACTTTC. Protein sequence: CASSQDSSSGANVLTF.